The rows below give T cell receptor beta chains drawn from one sample of a study of OX40 agonist ivuxolimab in advanced cancers. Method: immunoSEQ multiplex PCR; TCRdb's copy keeps in-frame clones and lacks some. The sample consists of 40,000 to 45,000 clones, around 92% of them appearing once. Source: CD4+ or CD8+ T cells sorted from blood, taken in a trial of the OX40 agonist ivuxolimab. These receptor sequences come from an adult with an advanced solid tumor such as melanoma, head and neck, liver or kidney cancer. Each CDR3 is given with its conserved first and last residue. A D gene is named only where the DNA matches it firmly. Clone size, where shown, is once, few, many, or a class for clones that have expanded.

>TRBV6-1|TRBJ2-7|-|-
TGTGCCAGCAGTGATGATAAGAAATGGGGCTACGAGCAGTACTTC
CASSDDKKWGYEQYF
>TRBV14|TRBJ2-7|-|-
TGTGCCAGCAGCCAAATCGGGATTGGTTACGAGCAGTACTTC
CASSQIGIGYEQYF
>TRBV13|TRBJ2-7|-|-
TGTGCCAGCAGCTTAGGCAGGGGCGACGAGCAGTACTTC
CASSLGRGDEQYF
>TRBV5-1|TRBJ2-1|-|-
TGCGCCAGCAGCTTGGGGGGGAGCGGCAATGAGCAGTTCTTC
CASSLGGSGNEQFF
>TRBV6-5|TRBJ2-5|-|-
TGTGCCAGCAGTTACTCGAACGGGCTAGCGGAGACCCAGTACTTC
CASSYSNGLAETQYF
>TRBV27|TRBJ2-7|TRBD2|-
TGTGCCAGCAGTTGGTCTAGCGGGAGCTACGAGCAGTACTTC
CASSWSSGSYEQYF
>TRBV4-3|TRBJ2-1|-|-
TGCGCCAGCAGCCAAGATGCAGGCGCACTGTCCAATGAGCAGTTCTTC
CASSQDAGALSNEQFF
>TRBV7-8|TRBJ2-2|TRBD1|-
TGTGCCAGCCTACAGGGGATCACCGGGGAGCTGTTTTTT
CASLQGITGELFF
>TRBV18|TRBJ1-5|TRBD1|-
TGTGCCAGCTCGCGAACCGGGACAGGGGATCAGCCCCAGCATTTT
CASSRTGTGDQPQHF
>TRBV27|TRBJ1-4|-|once
TGTGCCAGCAAGACAGGAATCCTTGCAACTAATGAAAAACTGTTTTTT
CASKTGILATNEKLFF
>TRBV6-4|TRBJ2-2|-|-
TGTGCCAGCAGTGAACTCGGGCTAAGTGGGAACACCGGGGAGCTGTTTTTT
CASSELGLSGNTGELFF
>TRBV19|TRBJ2-5|-|-
TGTGCCAGTAGTATAGTAGGGGGAGAGACCCAGTACTTC
CASSIVGGETQYF
>TRBV10-3|TRBJ2-7|-|few
TGTGCCACCTTCGCAGGGGACTCCTACGAGCAGTACTTC
CATFAGDSYEQYF
>TRBV28|TRBJ2-7|TRBD2|-
TGTGCCAGCAGTCTGCTAGCGGGAAACTACGAGCAGTACTTC
CASSLLAGNYEQYF
>TRBV10-1|TRBJ2-1|-|-
TGCGCCAGCAGTACGGGTTGGGCCAATGAGCAGTTCTTC
CASSTGWANEQFF
>TRBV2|TRBJ2-7|TRBD2|few
TGTGCCACTACTAGCGACCCCTACGAGCAGTACTTC
CATTSDPYEQYF
>TRBV4-3|TRBJ2-7|TRBD1|-
TGCGCCAGCAGTCCCGGGACAGGGCTATACGAGCAGTACTTC
CASSPGTGLYEQYF
>TRBV2|TRBJ2-1|-|-
TGTGCCAGCAGTGAAGTTGGGGGGCGAAATGAGCAGTTCTTC
CASSEVGGRNEQFF
>TRBV7-2|TRBJ2-4|-|-
TGTGCCAGCAGCTTGAAGGGATTTCTAGAGGGAGGCAAAAACATTCAGTACTTC
CASSLKGFLEGGKNIQYF
>TRBV10-3|TRBJ2-7|-|-
TGTGCCATCAGTAATTTCTCCTACGAGCAGTACTTC
CAISNFSYEQYF
>TRBV6-5|TRBJ2-7|TRBD2|-
TGTGCCAGCAGTTCCCTAGCGGGAACCTACGAGCAGTACTTC
CASSSLAGTYEQYF
>TRBV7-9|TRBJ1-2|-|-
TGTGCCAGCAGCTTAAGTTTGTGGGAGGCCAGGGATGGCTACACCTTC
CASSLSLWEARDGYTF
>TRBV7-9|TRBJ2-2|TRBD2|-
TGTGCCAGCAGCCCGCTGGCGGGAGAGACCGGGGAGCTGTTTTTT
CASSPLAGETGELFF
>TRBV27|TRBJ2-7|-|-
TGTGCCAGCAGCAAGCTGGCGGGCCTATCCTACGAGCAGTACTTC
CASSKLAGLSYEQYF
>TRBV30|TRBJ2-7|-|-
TGTGCCTGGAAAGGGGACCCCTCCTACGAGCAGTACTTC
CAWKGDPSYEQYF
>TRBV10-3|TRBJ2-1|-|once
TGTGCCATCAGTGAAGTGGGGAGCTCCTACAATGAGCAGTTCTTC
CAISEVGSSYNEQFF
>TRBV19|TRBJ2-3|TRBD1|-
TGTGCCAGTAGTATCCCCGACAGGGGGATCACAGATACGCAGTATTTT
CASSIPDRGITDTQYF
>TRBV28|TRBJ1-2|TRBD1|-
TGTGCCAGCAGTCTACAGGGGGGGTGGGAATATGGCTACACCTTC
CASSLQGGWEYGYTF
>TRBV4-1|TRBJ1-1|TRBD1|-
TGCGCCAGCAGCCAAGAGCCCCCTACGGCAGGGGGTGACACTGAAGCTTTCTTT
CASSQEPPTAGGDTEAFF